This passage covers 8 T cell receptor beta chains from one sample sequenced in a study of human T cells and chemical hapten exposure. The time point denotes: pre-sensitization, week 0. As to treatment: therapeutic diphenylcyclopropenone sensitization with weekly scalp DPC. TCRdb reprocessed the RACE reads via MiXCR and lists one record per CDR3 protein. The sample records more than 250,000 distinct CDR3 sequences, roughly 7.4% being singletons. The material sequenced was whole blood, taken in connection with sensitization to the hapten diphenylcyclopropenone (DPC). These receptors all come from a man younger than 35 with alopecia areata. Some clones in this sample may be carry-over from other donors' samples.

In its sample, this clonotype was seen a few times. The V and J genes are TRBV29-1 and TRBJ2-3; no clear D. The CDR3 spans 13 residues. CDR1 and CDR2 (germline): SQVTM, ANQGSEA. Trimming pared 7 bases from V and 14 bases from J, leaving 25 bases between. CDR3 loop: CSAVYSGIRNPYF. The CDR3 DNA sequence: TGCAGCGCTGTCTATTCGGGCATTCGCAATCCGTATTTT.

The chain uses TRBV5-8 and TRBJ2-7; D remains unclear. The V end lost 0 bases, the J end lost 6 bases, and 10 bases lay between the germline ends. CDR1 and CDR2 from the germline V gene are SGHTS and YDEGEE. The CDR3 has 13 residues. This chain's CDR3 is CASSLVGHLEQYV. CDR3 nucleotide sequence: TGTGCCAGCAGCTTGGTCGGTCACCTCGAGCAGTACGTC.

V is TRBV20-1 and J is TRBJ2-1; D might be TRBD1 or TRBD2, each matching 5 bases. This CDR3 contains 16 residues. V shed 3 bases and J shed 4 bases, with 19 bases lying between them. CDR1 is DFQATT, CDR2 SNEGSKA, per germline (reference sequence). The CDR3 here is CSASLRGRSLYNEQFF. The CDR3 bases are TGCAGTGCTAGCCTACGGGGACGGTCCTTATACAATGAGCAGTTCTTC.

This clonotype appeared a few times. V and J are TRBV7-9 and TRBJ2-7; 7 bases map to TRBD1. This CDR3 has 14 amino acids. The V segment lost 5 bases and the J segment 3 bases; nucleotides outside the gene matches: 7. Germline V gives CDR1 SEHNR, CDR2 FQNEAQ (reference sequence). CDR3 in DNA: TGTGCCAGCAGCCCGGGACAGCGAGACTACGAGCAGTACTTC. This translates into CASSPGQRDYEQYF.

Only a few counts were recorded for this clonotype. J is TRBJ2-1 and V is TRBV6-2 or TRBV6-3, with 8 bases that match TRBD1. CDR3 length: 17 residues. V shed 4 bases and J 2 bases; nucleotides not matched to a gene: 10. Germline values: CDR1 MNHEY, CDR2 SVGEGT. The CDR3 loop reads CASSSPLGQGPYNEQFF. CDR3 DNA sequence: TGTGCCAGCAGTTCCCCTCTAGGACAGGGCCCCTACAATGAGCAGTTCTTC.

This clonotype turned up a few times. This sequence joins TRBV11-2 and TRBJ1-1; TRBD1 might be the D (6 bases). Looked up from germline, CDR1 is SGHAT and CDR2 is FQNNGV. The V end was cut by 4 bases, the J end by 12 bases, with 18 bases between. The CDR3 has 13 residues. The CDR3 sequence is CASSYRDNDAPFF. CDR3 coding DNA: TGTGCCAGCAGCTACCGGGACAATGACGCCCCTTTCTTT. Complete variable domain (other parts from reference TRBV11-2 and TRBJ1-1): EAGVAQSPRYKIIEKRQSVAFWCNPISGHATLYWYQQILGQGPKLLIQFQNNGVVDDSQLPKDRFSAERLKGVDSTLKIQPAKLEDSAVYLCASSYRDNDAPFFGQGTRLTVV.

The sample holds a few counts of this clonotype. This chain joins TRBV5-1 and TRBJ2-5; possible D gene TRBD2, 5 bases. CDR1 is SGHRS, CDR2 YFSETQ, per germline. Trimming pared 3 bases from V and 5 bases from J, leaving 20 bases between. This CDR3 contains 16 residues. The CDR3 sequence is CASSSSGSGDAETQYF. The CDR3 DNA sequence: TGCGCCAGCAGCTCCTCGGGATCCGGAGACGCGGAGACCCAGTACTTC.

This chain uses TRBV4-3 with TRBJ2-5; D is perhaps TRBD1 (5 bases). CDR1 is LGHNA, CDR2 YSLEER, per germline. The CDR3 is made up of 15 amino acids. Trimming cost V 0 bases and J 1 base, with 9 bases left between them. The CDR3: CASSQEETAQETQYF. The CDR3 DNA reads TGCGCCAGCAGCCAAGAGGAGACAGCCCAAGAGACCCAGTACTTC.